This T cell receptor (beta chain) was documented in a study of T cells after yellow fever vaccination. Study summary: The authors prepared low-cell-number fractions using SMART-Seq v4 Ultra Low Input.

Study results and limitations: Reappearing after the booster were most of the clones from primary vaccination (about 95% CD4, 85% to 90% CD8). Just a small share of clonotypes turned up in the CD4 compartment as well as the CD8 compartment.

MiXCR, applied by TCRdb to the 5' RACE reads, yields one record per CDR3 protein. The sample yields more than 300,000 distinct CDR3 sequences, 6.8% seen once. This clonotype was seen ten or more times. Its antigen is not identified. Sequencing was performed on PBMCs, taken 35 to 50 days after the first yellow fever vaccination. The receptor was isolated from a man aged 18 to 30 who received the YFV17D yellow fever vaccine.

The CDR3 loop reads CASSSSPGSYNSPLHF. The CDR3 nucleotides are TGTGCCAGCAGCTCCTCACCGGGATCTTATAATTCACCCCTCCACTTT. The gene calls are TRBV7-9 and TRBJ1-6, with D hard to call. Trimming removed 4 bases from V and 4 bases from J, with 14 bases in between. This CDR3 is 16 amino acids long. Germline values: CDR1 SEHNR, CDR2 FQNEAQ (reference sequence).